This T cell receptor beta chain was found in a study of PD-1 blockade in classical Hodgkin lymphoma. Findings and caveats of the study: Repertoire differences lack defined causes, possibly disease activity or prior therapy.

Profiling relied on immunoSEQ multiplex PCR, and the TCRdb table lists in-frame clones only, not all of them. There are 15,000 to 17,000 clones in the sample; over 80% occur only once, and 30% to 40% lies in the top ten. Every patient relapsed after autologous stem cell transplantation, and brentuximab vedotin exposure varied. With 2 bases clipped from V and 2 bases from J, the junction kept 10 bases outside the gene matches. Germline V gene lookup returns CDR1 SGHRS and CDR2 YFSETQ. CDR3 length: 17 residues. Remarks on this clone: The antigen is unknown.

Sequenced here: peripheral blood mononuclear cells (PBMCs), sampled before the second cycle of nivolumab. The chain is built from TRBV5-1 and TRBJ2-7, with TRBD2 matching over 10 bases. The sequence derives from a human donor with classical Hodgkin lymphoma. In DNA, the CDR3 is TGCGCCAGCAGCTTAGGACTAGCGGAGGTATCAACCTACGAGCAGTACTTC. Translating it yields CASSLGLAEVSTYEQYF.